The sequence of this T cell receptor (beta chain) was determined in a study of OX40 agonist ivuxolimab in advanced cancers. Germline CDR1 is MNHEY and CDR2 is SMNVEV (reference sequence). Trimming pared 5 bases from V and 8 bases from J, leaving 16 bases between. This CDR3 is 14 amino acids long. TCRdb keeps only in-frame clones here, not all; method: immunoSEQ multiplex PCR. The data contain roughly 30,000 clones, approximately 91% of them singletons. The rearrangement links TRBV27 to TRBJ2-1; D not certain. The sample was CD4+ or CD8+ T cells sorted from blood, taken in a trial of the OX40 agonist ivuxolimab. The receptor was derived from an adult with an advanced solid tumor such as melanoma, head and neck, liver or kidney cancer. The CDR3 is CASSPARPWDEQFF. The CDR3 nucleotides read TGTGCCAGCAGTCCCGCCAGGCCTTGGGATGAGCAGTTCTTC.